This passage covers 22 T cell receptor beta chains from one sample sequenced in a study of T-cell reconstitution after alpha-beta-depleted transplantation in children. For TCRbeta, the library was prepared with unique molecular identifiers. In TCRdb, the PCR reads were re-called with MiXCR into one record per CDR3 protein. The sample consists of 780,000 or so distinct CDR3 sequences, 15% to 20% of them appearing once. This sample comprised PBMCs, mostly from graft donor cells, obtained 360 days after TCRalphabeta/CD19-depleted stem cell transplant. These receptors all stem from a male patient younger than 18 who had a stem cell transplant for acute lymphoblastic leukemia, so the T cells may come from the graft donor.

This chain joins TRBV7-9 and TRBJ2-1, with D perhaps TRBD2 (6 bases). Germline V lookup: CDR1 SEHNR, CDR2 FQNEAQ (reference sequence). The V gene lost 5 bases and the J gene lost 8 bases, with 22 bases spanning the gap. The CDR3 totals 16 residues. The CDR3 DNA reads as TGTGCCAGCAGCCCCAATAGCGGCAGCAACCTATATGAGCAGTTCTTC. It specifies CASSPNSGSNLYEQFF.

The rearrangement uses TRBV9 and TRBJ2-7; 11 bases fit TRBD2. CDR3 length equals 14 residues. Trimming at V came to 0 bases and at J to 6 bases, leaving 2 bases not matched to a gene. Germline CDR1 SGDLS, CDR2 YYNGEE. The CDR3 bases are TGTGCCAGCAGCGTAGACCTAGCGGGAGGCGAGCAGTACTTC. Its translation: CASSVDLAGGEQYF. The full variable domain, in which reference TRBV9 and TRBJ2-7 provide the parts outside the CDR3, is DSGVTQTPKHLITATGQRVTLRCSPRSGDLSVYWYQQSLDQGLQFLIQYYNGEERAKGNILERFSAQQFPDLHSELNLSSLELGDSALYFCASSVDLAGGEQYFGPGTRLTVT.

The chain has TRBV6-1 and TRBJ2-2; D unclear. Germline CDR1 and CDR2: MNHNS and SASEGT. The CDR3 is 17 amino acids. Trimming pared 4 bases from V and 0 bases from J, leaving 15 bases between. The CDR3 DNA reads TGTGCCAGCAGTGTGAACAGCCGAAGTACGAACACCGGGGAGCTGTTTTTT. Translation gives CASSVNSRSTNTGELFF.

This clonotype showed up just a few times. V usage is TRBV5-1 and J usage is TRBJ1-2, with 8 nucleotides matching TRBD1. Germline V lookup: CDR1 SGHRS, CDR2 YFSETQ. V shed 5 bases and J 1 base; nucleotides not matched to a gene: 7. This CDR3 spans 15 amino acids. The CDR3: CASRTDRGLNYGYTF. The CDR3 DNA reads TGCGCCAGCAGGACTGACAGGGGCCTTAACTATGGCTACACCTTC.

V usage is TRBV4-2 and J usage is TRBJ1-1; 7 positions agree with TRBD1. The germline CDR1 and CDR2 sequences are LGHNA and YNFKEQ. The CDR3 runs 14 residues. V was clipped by 4 bases and J by 1 base; unmatched bases: 3. For the CDR3, the DNA is TGTGCCAGCAGCCGTCCAGGGGGGAACACTGAAGCTTTCTTT. Translation gives CASSRPGGNTEAFF.

V gene TRBV28 combines with J gene TRBJ2-5, with 10 bases fitting TRBD1. The germline V gene has CDR1 MDHEN and CDR2 SYDVKM. The CDR3 is made up of 15 amino acids. Unmatched junction bases numbered 6, after V lost 5 bases and J lost 3 bases. CDR3 sequence: CASSRQGAWEETQYF. Here the CDR3 DNA reads TGTGCCAGCAGTAGACAGGGGGCGTGGGAAGAGACCCAGTACTTC.

In this sample, this clonotype turned up many times. CDR3 sequence reads: CASSTGGLYAYEQYF. CDR3 DNA sequence: TGTGCCAGCAGTACCGGGGGACTATACGCCTACGAGCAGTACTTC. The chain joins TRBV12-3 or TRBV12-4 to TRBJ2-7, with 7 bases identical to TRBD2. Unmatched junction bases numbered 9, after V lost 5 bases and J lost 2 bases. The CDR3 runs 15 residues.

This clonotype turned up a few times. V and J are TRBV4-1 and TRBJ1-4; D call uncertain. Trimming pared 6 bases from V and 4 bases from J, leaving 15 bases between. CDR3 length equals 15 residues. Germline V gene lookup returns CDR1 MGHRA and CDR2 YSYEKL. The CDR3 spells CASSDRPRINEKLFF. The CDR3 DNA is TGCGCCAGCAGTGATCGGCCGAGAATTAATGAAAAACTGTTTTTT.

This clonotype came up many times. The rearrangement uses TRBV12-3 or TRBV12-4 and TRBJ2-3, with 8 bases that match TRBD2. The CDR3 is 17 residues long. V dropped 7 bases and J dropped 2; count of bases not matched to a gene: 14. The CDR3 DNA sequence: TGTGCCAGCAACAGGGATGAACTAGCGGCTTACACAGATACGCAGTATTTT. It translates to CASNRDELAAYTDTQYF.

The rearrangement joins TRBV4-1 to TRBJ2-7; 8 bases agree with TRBD2. CDR1 is MGHRA, CDR2 YSYEKL, per germline. The ends lost 2 bases at V and 2 bases at J; junction bases unmatched: 8. The CDR3 runs to 16 residues. CDR3 in amino acids: CASSQTRTSWPYEQYF. CDR3 sequence (DNA): TGCGCCAGCAGCCAAACCCGGACTAGCTGGCCCTACGAGCAGTACTTC.

The table lists this clonotype with many counts. V is TRBV7-9 and J is TRBJ2-7, with D possibly matching TRBD1 (6 bases). Germline assignment: CDR1 SEHNR and CDR2 FQNEAQ (reference sequence). The CDR3 spans 15 residues. V was shortened by 2 bases and J by 3 bases, with 14 bases between the two germline ends. This CDR3 is CASSLTRQGYYEQYF. In DNA, the CDR3 is TGTGCCAGCAGCTTAACCCGGCAGGGGTACTACGAGCAGTACTTC.

This clonotype showed up many times. The junction differs from germline at one of its ends, possibly a read error. The chain is built from TRBV7-9 and TRBJ2-3; TRBD2 matches 14 bases. The germline V gene encodes CDR1 SEHNR and CDR2 FQNEAQ (reference sequence). The length of the CDR3 is 16 residues. The DNA for the CDR3 is TGTCCCAGCAGCTCCCGGACTAGCGGGAGGACAGATACGCAGTATTTT. It specifies CPSSSRTSGRTDTQYF.

The sample holds a few counts of this clonotype. The chain is built from TRBV5-6 and TRBJ2-6; 9 bases are shared with TRBD1. This CDR3 has 19 amino acids. Germline CDR1 SGHDT, CDR2 YYEEEE. With 3 bases clipped from V and 0 bases from J, the junction kept 10 bases outside the gene matches. The CDR3 DNA sequence: TGTGCCAGCAGCTGGGGAGCCAACAGGGGGCTCTCTGGGGCCAACGTCCTGACTTTC. Residues: CASSWGANRGLSGANVLTF.

This clonotype came up many times. V gene TRBV12-3 or TRBV12-4 combines with J gene TRBJ2-2, with a possible D match to TRBD2 (6 bases). This CDR3 contains 12 residues. V was shortened by 4 bases and J by 6 bases, with 6 bases between the two germline ends. The CDR3 loop is CASSSSAGELFF. The DNA of the CDR3 is TGTGCCAGCAGTTCTAGCGCCGGGGAGCTGTTTTTT.

The chain combines TRBV12-3 or TRBV12-4 with TRBJ2-3; TRBD2 matches at 16 bases. The CDR3 has 18 amino acids. Losses at the gene ends were 5 bases for V and 4 bases for J; bases not matched to a gene: 9. Here the CDR3 reads CASSGPGTSGRAADTQYF. CDR3 bases: TGTGCCAGCAGTGGTCCCGGGACTAGCGGGAGGGCGGCAGATACGCAGTATTTT.

The chain carries TRBV12-3 or TRBV12-4 and TRBJ2-5; either TRBD1 or TRBD2 may fit D (5 bases each). V was trimmed by 6 bases and J by 3 bases, leaving 11 bases between them. This CDR3 region has 13 residues. DNA of the CDR3: TGTGCCAGCAGGCCTGGGGGAGAAGAGACCCAGTACTTC. This codes for CASRPGGEETQYF.

The chain uses TRBV6-5 and TRBJ1-6, with unresolved D. The CDR3 sequence is 14 residues long. V lost 2 bases and J lost 7, with 9 bases in between. In germline, CDR1 is MNHEY, CDR2 SVGAGI. The CDR3 DNA sequence: TGTGCCAGCAGTTACCTACGGGAGAATTCACCCCTCCACTTT. As protein: CASSYLRENSPLHF.

This clonotype has only a few counts. The CDR3 here is CASSPTGGTSSYEQYF. The CDR3 bases are TGTGCCAGCTCACCGACAGGGGGGACGAGCTCCTACGAGCAGTACTTC. The V call is TRBV18, the J call TRBJ2-7; 9 bases are a match to TRBD1. J was trimmed by 0 bases and V by 3 bases; bases with no gene match: 6. Looked up from germline, CDR1 is KGHSH and CDR2 is LQKENI. The CDR3 has 16 residues.

The V and J genes are TRBV4-2 and TRBJ2-2; 11 positions match TRBD1. CDR1 and CDR2 from the germline V gene are LGHNA and YNFKEQ. Unmatched junction bases numbered 11, after V lost 6 bases and J lost 5 bases. The CDR3 has 17 amino acids. The CDR3 protein is CASRRAPGQGATGELFF. DNA of the CDR3: TGTGCCAGCAGACGAGCCCCCGGACAGGGGGCGACCGGGGAGCTGTTTTTT.

This clonotype was picked up a small number of times. The chain couples TRBV10-3 to TRBJ2-5; 7 bases align to TRBD2. V lost 11 bases to trimming and J lost 5 bases; unmatched junction nucleotides: 14. Germline assignment: CDR1 ENHRY and CDR2 SYGVKD. This CDR3 comprises 14 residues. The CDR3 DNA reads as TGTGCCGCTGGAGGGAGGGCCGCTATGGAGACCCAGTACTTC. This sequence encodes CAAGGRAAMETQYF.

V usage is TRBV5-5 and J usage is TRBJ2-7; D might be TRBD1 or TRBD2, each matching 5 bases. The germline V gene encodes CDR1 SGHKS and CDR2 YYEKEE (reference sequence). Trimming cost V 5 bases and J 2 bases, with 20 bases left between them. This CDR3 has 16 amino acids. CDR3 DNA sequence: TGTGCCAGCAGGGACACCAGGGACCCCAGGCCCTACGAGCAGTACTTC. It encodes CASRDTRDPRPYEQYF.

The rearrangement links TRBV13 to TRBJ2-5; 10 nucleotides agree with TRBD1. The CDR3 runs to 15 residues. J was trimmed by 5 bases and V by 5 bases; bases with no gene match: 8. Germline V CDR1 and CDR2: PRHDT, FYEKMQ (reference sequence). CDR3 loop: CASSPSTGGGETQYF. The CDR3 region has the DNA TGTGCCAGCAGCCCCTCGACAGGGGGCGGGGAGACCCAGTACTTC.